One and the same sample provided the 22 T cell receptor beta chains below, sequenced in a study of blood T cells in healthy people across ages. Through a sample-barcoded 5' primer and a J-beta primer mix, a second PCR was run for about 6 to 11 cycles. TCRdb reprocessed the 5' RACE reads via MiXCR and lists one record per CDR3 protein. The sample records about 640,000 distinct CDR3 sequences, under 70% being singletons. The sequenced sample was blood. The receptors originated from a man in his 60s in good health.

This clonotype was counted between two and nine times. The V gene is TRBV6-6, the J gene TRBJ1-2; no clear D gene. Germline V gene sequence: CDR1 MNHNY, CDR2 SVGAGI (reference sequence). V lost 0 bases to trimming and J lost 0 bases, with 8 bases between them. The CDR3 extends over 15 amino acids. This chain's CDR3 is CASSYSAVPNYGYTF. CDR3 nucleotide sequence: TGTGCCAGCAGTTACTCCGCGGTACCTAACTATGGCTACACCTTC.

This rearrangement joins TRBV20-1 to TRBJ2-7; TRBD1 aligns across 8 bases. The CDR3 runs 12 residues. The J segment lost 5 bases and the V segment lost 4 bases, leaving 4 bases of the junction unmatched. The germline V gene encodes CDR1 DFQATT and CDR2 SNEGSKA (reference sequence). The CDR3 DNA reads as TGCAGTGCTATAAGGACAGGGCACGAGCAGTACTTC. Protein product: CSAIRTGHEQYF.

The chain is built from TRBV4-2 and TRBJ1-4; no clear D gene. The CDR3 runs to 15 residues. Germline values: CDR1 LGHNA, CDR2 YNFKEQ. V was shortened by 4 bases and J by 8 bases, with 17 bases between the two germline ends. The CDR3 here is CASSPGFRGVEKLFF. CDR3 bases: TGTGCCAGCAGCCCGGGTTTCCGTGGAGTGGAAAAACTGTTTTTT.

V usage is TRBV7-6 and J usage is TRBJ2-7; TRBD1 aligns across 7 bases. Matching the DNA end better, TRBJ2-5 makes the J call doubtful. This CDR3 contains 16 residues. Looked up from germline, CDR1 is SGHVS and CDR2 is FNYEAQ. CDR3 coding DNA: TGTGCCAGCAGCCGCTTCGCTGGGGACAGAGAAGAGACCCAGTACTTC. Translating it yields CASSRFAGDREETQYF.

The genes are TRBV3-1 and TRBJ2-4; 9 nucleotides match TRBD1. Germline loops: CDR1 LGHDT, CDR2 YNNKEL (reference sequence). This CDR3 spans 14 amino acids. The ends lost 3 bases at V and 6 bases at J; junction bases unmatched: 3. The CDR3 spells CASSQPGQGNIQYF. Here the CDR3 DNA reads TGTGCCAGCAGCCAGCCGGGACAGGGAAACATTCAGTACTTC.

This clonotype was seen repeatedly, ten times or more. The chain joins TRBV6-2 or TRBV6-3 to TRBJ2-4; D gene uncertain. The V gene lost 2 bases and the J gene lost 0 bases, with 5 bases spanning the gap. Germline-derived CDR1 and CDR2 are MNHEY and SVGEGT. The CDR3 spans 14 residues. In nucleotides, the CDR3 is TGTGCCAGCAGTTACACGGTAGCCAAAAACATTCAGTACTTC. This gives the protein CASSYTVAKNIQYF.

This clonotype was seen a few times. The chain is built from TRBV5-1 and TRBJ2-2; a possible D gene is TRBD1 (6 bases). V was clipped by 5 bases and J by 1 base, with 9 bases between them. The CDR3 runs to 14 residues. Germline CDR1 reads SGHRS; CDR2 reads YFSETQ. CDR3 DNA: TGCGCCAGCAGTCGGACAGAGAACACCGGGGAGCTGTTTTTT. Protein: CASSRTENTGELFF.

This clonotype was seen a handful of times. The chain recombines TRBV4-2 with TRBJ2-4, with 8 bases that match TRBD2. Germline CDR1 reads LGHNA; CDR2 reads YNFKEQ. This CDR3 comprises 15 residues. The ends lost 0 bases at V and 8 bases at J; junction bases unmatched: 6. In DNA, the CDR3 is TGTGCCAGCAGCCAAGAAACGGGGGGGCGCGACATTCAGTACTTC. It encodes CASSQETGGRDIQYF.

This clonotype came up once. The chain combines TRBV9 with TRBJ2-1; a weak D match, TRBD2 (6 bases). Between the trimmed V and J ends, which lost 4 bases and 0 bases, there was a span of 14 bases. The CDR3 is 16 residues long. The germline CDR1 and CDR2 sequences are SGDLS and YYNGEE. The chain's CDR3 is CASSPQLARSYNEQFF. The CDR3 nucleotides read TGTGCCAGCAGCCCCCAACTAGCCCGCTCCTACAATGAGCAGTTCTTC.

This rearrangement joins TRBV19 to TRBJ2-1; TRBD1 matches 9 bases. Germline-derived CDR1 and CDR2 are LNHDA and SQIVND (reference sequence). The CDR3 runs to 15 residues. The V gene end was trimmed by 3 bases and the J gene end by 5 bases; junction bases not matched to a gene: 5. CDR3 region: CASSISTGGHNEQFF. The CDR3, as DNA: TGTGCCAGTAGTATCTCCACAGGGGGCCACAATGAGCAGTTCTTC.

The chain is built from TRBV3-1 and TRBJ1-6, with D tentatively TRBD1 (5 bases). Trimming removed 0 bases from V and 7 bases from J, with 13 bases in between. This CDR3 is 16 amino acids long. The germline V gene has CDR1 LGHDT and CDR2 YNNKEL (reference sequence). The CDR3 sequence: CASSQDAGGENSPLHF. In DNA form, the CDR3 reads TGTGCCAGCAGCCAAGATGCCGGAGGGGAGAATTCACCCCTCCACTTT.

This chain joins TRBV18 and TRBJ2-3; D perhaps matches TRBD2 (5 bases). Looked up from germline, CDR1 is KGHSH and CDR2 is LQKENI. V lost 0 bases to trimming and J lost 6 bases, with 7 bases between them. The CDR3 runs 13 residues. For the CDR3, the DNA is TGTGCCAGCTCACCACCTGGGGAGGATACGCAGTATTTT. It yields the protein CASSPPGEDTQYF.

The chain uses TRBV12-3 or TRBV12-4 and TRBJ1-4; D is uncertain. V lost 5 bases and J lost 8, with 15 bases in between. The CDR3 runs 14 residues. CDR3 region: CASSPQIRGEKLFF. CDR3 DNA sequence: TGTGCCAGCAGTCCCCAAATCCGGGGAGAAAAACTGTTTTTT.

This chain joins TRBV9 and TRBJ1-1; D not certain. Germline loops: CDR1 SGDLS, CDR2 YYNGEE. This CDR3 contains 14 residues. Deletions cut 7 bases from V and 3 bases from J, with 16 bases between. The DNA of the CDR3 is TGTGCCAGCGGGATAGGGTTTCGCGACACTGAAGCTTTCTTT. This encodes CASGIGFRDTEAFF. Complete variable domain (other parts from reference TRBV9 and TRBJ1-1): DSGVTQTPKHLITATGQRVTLRCSPRSGDLSVYWYQQSLDQGLQFLIQYYNGEERAKGNILERFSAQQFPDLHSELNLSSLELGDSALYFCASGIGFRDTEAFFGQGTRLTVV.

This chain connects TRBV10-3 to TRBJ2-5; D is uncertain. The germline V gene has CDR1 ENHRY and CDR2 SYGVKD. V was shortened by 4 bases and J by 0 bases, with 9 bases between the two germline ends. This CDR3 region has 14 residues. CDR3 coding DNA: TGTGCCATCAGTGCTCCAGCTTACCAAGAGACCCAGTACTTC. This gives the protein CAISAPAYQETQYF.

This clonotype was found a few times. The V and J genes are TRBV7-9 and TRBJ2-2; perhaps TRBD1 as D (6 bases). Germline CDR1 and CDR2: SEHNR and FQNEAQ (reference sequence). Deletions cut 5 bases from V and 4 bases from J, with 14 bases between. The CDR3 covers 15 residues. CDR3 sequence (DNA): TGTGCCAGCAGCCGCCTGGGGGCGGGCACCGGGGAGCTGTTTTTT. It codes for CASSRLGAGTGELFF. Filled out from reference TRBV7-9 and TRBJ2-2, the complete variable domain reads DTGVSQNPRHKITKRGQNVTFRCDPISEHNRLYWYRQTLGQGPEFLTYFQNEAQLEKSRLLSDRFSAERPKGSFSTLEIQRTEQGDSAMYLCASSRLGAGTGELFFGEGSRLTVL.

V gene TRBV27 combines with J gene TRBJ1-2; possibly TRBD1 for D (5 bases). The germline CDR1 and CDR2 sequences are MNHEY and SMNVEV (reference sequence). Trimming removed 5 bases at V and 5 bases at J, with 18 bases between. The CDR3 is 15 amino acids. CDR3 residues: CASSPTRNRRYGYTF. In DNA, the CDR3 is TGTGCCAGCAGTCCTACAAGGAACAGGCGATATGGCTACACCTTC.

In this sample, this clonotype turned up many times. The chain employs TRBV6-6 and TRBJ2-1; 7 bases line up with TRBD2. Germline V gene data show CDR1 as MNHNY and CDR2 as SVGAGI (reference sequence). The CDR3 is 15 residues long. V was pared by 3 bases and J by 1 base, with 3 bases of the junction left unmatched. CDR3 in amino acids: CASSYGGGSYNEQFF. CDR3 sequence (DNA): TGTGCCAGCAGTTATGGGGGAGGGTCCTACAATGAGCAGTTCTTC.

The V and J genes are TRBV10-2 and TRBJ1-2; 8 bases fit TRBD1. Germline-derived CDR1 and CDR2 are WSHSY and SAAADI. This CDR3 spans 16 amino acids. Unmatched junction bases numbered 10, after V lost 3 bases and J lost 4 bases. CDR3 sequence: CASSDAGTGASYGYTF. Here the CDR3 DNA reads TGCGCCAGCAGTGATGCCGGGACAGGAGCTTCCTATGGCTACACCTTC.

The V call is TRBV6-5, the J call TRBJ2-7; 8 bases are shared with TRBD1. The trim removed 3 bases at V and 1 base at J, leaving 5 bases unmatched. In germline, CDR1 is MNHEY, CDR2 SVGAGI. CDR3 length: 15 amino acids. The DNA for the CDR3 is TGTGCCAGCAGTTATCGGGACAGGAGTTCCTACGAGCAGTACTTC. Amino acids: CASSYRDRSSYEQYF.

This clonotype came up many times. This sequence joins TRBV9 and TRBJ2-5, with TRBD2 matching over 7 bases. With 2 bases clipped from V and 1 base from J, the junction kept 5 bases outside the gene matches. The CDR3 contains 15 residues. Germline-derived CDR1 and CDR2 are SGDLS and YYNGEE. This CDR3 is CASSVGGGTQETQYF. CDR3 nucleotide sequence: TGTGCCAGCAGCGTGGGCGGGGGTACCCAAGAGACCCAGTACTTC.

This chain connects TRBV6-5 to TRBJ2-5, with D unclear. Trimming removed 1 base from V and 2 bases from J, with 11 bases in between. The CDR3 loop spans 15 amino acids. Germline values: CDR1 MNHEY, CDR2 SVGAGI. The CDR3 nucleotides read TGTGCCAGCAGTTACTACGGAGTCGATCAAGAGACCCAGTACTTC. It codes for CASSYYGVDQETQYF.